A single sample gave rise to the 22 T cell receptor beta chains below, sequenced in a study of CD8 T cells in Susac syndrome. An amount of RNA that ranged from 0.5 to 1 ug was reverse transcribed with random hexamers. MiXCR, applied by TCRdb to the immunoSEQ multiplex PCR reads, yields one record per CDR3 protein. The data contain 330,000 or so distinct CDR3 sequences, 75% to 85% of them seen just once; the ten biggest clones take up about 0.22%. Sequences were obtained from CD8+ T cells from PBMCs. The source of these receptors is a human donor with multiple sclerosis.

The rearrangement links TRBV7-8 to TRBJ2-1; D is possibly TRBD1 (5 bases). Between the trimmed V and J ends, which lost 3 bases and 6 bases, there was a span of 15 bases. CDR3 length: 15 amino acids. Germline assignment: CDR1 SGHVS and CDR2 FQNEAQ. The CDR3 region has the DNA TGTGCCAGCAGCTTGTGGGCAGGGCCAGTCAATGAGCAGTTCTTC. Translated, it gives CASSLWAGPVNEQFF.

This rearrangement joins TRBV12-3 or TRBV12-4 to TRBJ1-1, with D possibly being TRBD1 (5 bases). The ends were cut back, 7 bases at V and 5 bases at J, with 23 bases in the middle. This CDR3 is built from 16 residues. This CDR3 is CASTRVGWERKTEAFF. In DNA, the CDR3 is TGTGCCAGCACCAGGGTGGGGTGGGAAAGGAAGACTGAAGCTTTCTTT.

The chain is built from TRBV28 and TRBJ2-1; 10 bases align to TRBD1. Germline-derived CDR1 and CDR2 are MDHEN and SYDVKM. Trimming at V came to 11 bases and at J to 2 bases, leaving 18 bases not matched to a gene. The CDR3 covers 18 residues. CDR3: CAGRRDRGWGPPYNEQFF. The CDR3 DNA sequence: TGTGCCGGGCGACGGGACAGGGGATGGGGTCCCCCCTACAATGAGCAGTTCTTC.

The J gene is TRBJ2-3, the V gene TRBV3-1; possibly TRBD1 or TRBD2 for D (6 bases each). Germline CDR1 reads LGHDT; CDR2 reads YNNKEL (reference sequence). V was clipped by 0 bases and J by 0 bases, with 13 bases between them. The CDR3 loop spans 17 amino acids. The CDR3 nucleotides read TGTGCCAGCAGCCAAGAGGGAAGGGGGGCTAGCACAGATACGCAGTATTTT. This codes for CASSQEGRGASTDTQYF.

The gene calls are TRBV12-3 or TRBV12-4 and TRBJ2-7, with D possibly being TRBD1 (6 bases). V was trimmed by 7 bases and J by 0 bases, leaving 16 bases between them. This CDR3 region has 15 residues. CDR3 sequence: CASNSAPDSSYEQYF. Here the CDR3 DNA reads TGTGCCAGCAATTCGGCGCCGGACAGCTCCTACGAGCAGTACTTC.

The chain has TRBV4-3 and TRBJ2-2; no reliable D call. V lost 0 bases and J 4 bases, leaving 9 bases between the germline ends. The length of the CDR3 is 15 residues. CDR1 and CDR2 from the germline V gene are LGHNA and YSLEER. CDR3 bases: TGCGCCAGCAGCCAAGAACTGGGGTCCACCGGGGAGCTGTTTTTT. This sequence encodes CASSQELGSTGELFF.

The chain carries TRBV15 and TRBJ2-7; 7 bases are a match to TRBD2. J was trimmed by 4 bases and V by 4 bases; bases with no gene match: 4. CDR1 is LNHNV, CDR2 YYDKDF, per germline (reference sequence). This CDR3 region has 13 residues. Here the CDR3 DNA reads TGTGCCACCAGCATAGGACTAGAGTACGAGCAGTACTTC. As protein: CATSIGLEYEQYF.

The chain employs TRBV4-3 and TRBJ1-2; tentative D call: TRBD1 (6 bases). This CDR3 spans 16 amino acids. Germline V lookup: CDR1 LGHNA, CDR2 YSLEER. V lost 4 bases and J lost 7, with 22 bases in between. CDR3 sequence reads: CASSLSHHYREFGYTF. The CDR3 bases are TGCGCCAGCAGCCTCTCGCACCATTACAGGGAATTTGGCTACACCTTC.

Details on this clonotype: No conserved phenylalanine or tryptophan ends this CDR3, so it is likely a read error. This rearrangement joins TRBV19 to TRBJ2-7; D is perhaps TRBD2 (5 bases). The germline V gene has CDR1 LNHDA and CDR2 SQIVND (reference sequence). The ends were cut back, 7 bases at V and 2 bases at J, with 12 bases in the middle. The length of the CDR3 is 13 residues. CDR3 region: CASNDGVTYEQYL. CDR3 DNA: TGTGCCAGTAATGACGGGGTTACCTACGAGCAGTACCTC.

V and J are TRBV7-2 and TRBJ1-2; no definite D call. CDR1 SGHTA and CDR2 FQGNSA come from the germline V gene. The CDR3 runs to 13 residues. V was shortened by 5 bases and J by 4 bases, with 11 bases between the two germline ends. CDR3 coding DNA: TGTGCCAGCAGCGCGACCCTGCGCTATGGCTACACCTTC. Protein product: CASSATLRYGYTF.

CDR3 nucleotides: TGCGCCAGCAGCCCTACGACTGCGGCCTCGAGCTCCTACGAGCAGTACTTC. Amino acid sequence: CASSPTTAASSSYEQYF. The chain combines TRBV4-3 with TRBJ2-7; D uncertain. The CDR3 totals 17 residues. V lost 4 bases, J lost 0 bases, and 19 bases lay in between. Looked up from germline, CDR1 is LGHNA and CDR2 is YSLEER.

The J gene is TRBJ1-2, the V gene TRBV27, with D maybe TRBD1 (5 bases). There are 14 residues in the CDR3. V lost 2 bases and J lost 4, with 11 bases in between. Germline V lookup: CDR1 MNHEY, CDR2 SMNVEV (reference sequence). The CDR3, as DNA: TGTGCCAGCAGTTTAACAGGAATCGGCTATGGCTACACCTTC. This codes for CASSLTGIGYGYTF.

In this sample, this clonotype turned up a few times. This chain joins TRBV27 and TRBJ2-7; TRBD1 might be the D (6 bases). The CDR3 sequence is 14 residues long. V dropped 2 bases and J dropped 5 bases, with 13 bases sitting between them. Germline values: CDR1 MNHEY, CDR2 SMNVEV (reference sequence). The CDR3 spells CASSLNPQGHEQYF. The CDR3 nucleotides are TGTGCCAGCAGTTTAAACCCACAGGGACACGAGCAGTACTTC.

The V and J genes are TRBV13 and TRBJ2-3; the match to TRBD2 covers 8 bases. Per the germline V gene, CDR1 is PRHDT and CDR2 is FYEKMQ (reference sequence). V shed 5 bases and J 4 bases; nucleotides not matched to a gene: 5. This CDR3 has 14 amino acids. DNA of the CDR3: TGTGCCAGCAGCCCTGAGCGGGAGTCAGATACGCAGTATTTT. It codes for CASSPERESDTQYF.

This clonotype has more than one count but fewer than ten. The gene calls are TRBV15 and TRBJ2-7; no clear D. The CDR3 has 10 amino acids. Between the trimmed V and J ends, which lost 8 bases and 3 bases, there was a span of 5 bases. Germline CDR1 reads LNHNV; CDR2 reads YYDKDF (reference sequence). CDR3: CATGDYEQYF. The CDR3 coding sequence is TGTGCCACCGGGGACTACGAGCAGTACTTC.

The rearrangement uses TRBV24-1 and TRBJ2-1; no reliable D call. The germline gives CDR1 KGHDR, CDR2 SFDVKD. Trimming removed 4 bases from V and 10 bases from J, with 7 bases in between. The CDR3 has 11 residues. The chain's CDR3 is CATSEGEEQFF. In DNA form, the CDR3 reads TGTGCCACCAGTGAAGGTGAGGAGCAGTTCTTC.

This CDR3 is CASSLAGDGTEAFF. As DNA, the CDR3 is TGTGCCAGCAGTTTAGCAGGGGACGGCACTGAAGCTTTCTTT. This sequence joins TRBV28 and TRBJ1-1; a weak D match, TRBD1 (6 bases). The V end was cut by 2 bases, the J end by 4 bases, with 11 bases between. CDR3 size: 14 residues. The germline CDR1 and CDR2 sequences are MDHEN and SYDVKM. The variable domain in full, with the rest retrieved from reference TRBV28 and TRBJ1-1, is DVKVTQSSRYLVKRTGEKVFLECVQDMDHENMFWYRQDPGLGLRLIYFSYDVKMKEKGDIPEGYSVSREKKERFSLILESASTNQTSMYLCASSLAGDGTEAFFGQGTRLTVV.

A remark on this clonotype: The junction departs from the called germline gene at one end, perhaps through a read error. This chain links TRBV9 with TRBJ2-1, with D possibly matching TRBD2 (6 bases). Germline V gives CDR1 SGDLS, CDR2 YYNGEE. There are 14 residues in the CDR3. The DNA of the CDR3 is TGTGTCAGCAGCCCATGGACTACCTACACTGAGCAGTTCTTC. Amino acids: CVSSPWTTYTEQFF.

The chain couples TRBV27 to TRBJ2-5; D remains unclear. Germline V CDR1 and CDR2: MNHEY, SMNVEV (reference sequence). V was pared by 4 bases and J by 3 bases, with 12 bases between. The CDR3 loop spans 14 amino acids. The CDR3 DNA is TGTGCCAGCAGTTCCTCGCTCTTGGAAGAGACCCAGTACTTC. Its translation is CASSSSLLEETQYF.

V gene TRBV4-3 combines with J gene TRBJ1-1; 7 bases align to TRBD1. V gave up 5 bases and J gave up 2 bases; unmatched junction bases: 14. The V gene's germline CDR1 is LGHNA and CDR2 YSLEER. The CDR3 loop spans 17 amino acids. The CDR3 reads CASSRGAGGGTNTEAFF. The DNA of the CDR3 is TGCGCCAGCAGCAGGGGGGCAGGGGGGGGCACAAACACTGAAGCTTTCTTT.

A single count supports this clonotype. As DNA, the CDR3 is TGCGCCAGCAGCCAAGACACGGGGGGGAACACTGAAGCTTTCTTT. Translating it yields CASSQDTGGNTEAFF. The chain combines TRBV4-3 with TRBJ1-1; D is possibly TRBD1 (5 bases). The CDR3 consists of 15 residues. V was clipped by 0 bases and J by 1 base, with 9 bases between them. Germline assignment: CDR1 LGHNA and CDR2 YSLEER.

The genes are TRBV2 and TRBJ1-1; maybe TRBD1 (5 bases). The CDR3 contains 15 residues. From germline, CDR1 is SNHLY and CDR2 FYNNEI. Deletions cut 8 bases from V and 3 bases from J, with 19 bases between. The CDR3: CASPLVPGRDTEAFF. The CDR3 DNA reads as TGTGCCAGCCCCCTCGTACCCGGCAGGGACACTGAAGCTTTCTTT. Looking up the rest from reference TRBV2 and TRBJ1-1 gives the full variable domain: EPEVTQTPSHQVTQMGQEVILRCVPISNHLYFYWYRQILGQKVEFLVSFYNNEISEKSEIFDDQFSVERPDGSNFTLKIRSTKLEDSAMYFCASPLVPGRDTEAFFGQGTRLTVV.